These 29 T cell receptor beta chains were sequenced from one sample in a study of control samples from healthy donors and cancer patients (dated by TCRdb to 2018 to 2021). Receptors were amplified or captured by the immunoSEQ multiplex PCR assay. The source is immuneACCESS, and TCRdb retained only in-frame sequences with V and J called. Part of the clones is not carried over; for the studies checked, unresolved V genes explain less than half of this, and the remainder is unexplained. The table for this sample lists under 450,000 clones; 90% of them were counted only once. More than 6% of the sample is in the top ten clones. The sequenced sample was PBMCs. Receptor source: a middle-aged man with head and neck cancer.

This rearrangement joins TRBV6-6 to TRBJ1-5; 7 positions match TRBD1. Germline V gives CDR1 MNHNY, CDR2 SVGAGI (reference sequence). V shed 8 bases and J 4 bases; nucleotides not matched to a gene: 5. This CDR3 comprises 13 residues. CDR3 sequence (DNA): TGTGCCAGCTACAGGGGCGCTAATCAGCCCCAGCATTTT. This encodes CASYRGANQPQHF.

This clone was seen a few times. The chain couples TRBV10-1 to TRBJ2-7, with D tentatively TRBD1 or TRBD2 (5 bases each). V lost 5 bases, J lost 6 bases, and 20 bases lay in between. There are 15 residues in the CDR3. The germline V gene encodes CDR1 WNHNN and CDR2 SYGVQD (reference sequence). Written as DNA, the CDR3 is TGCGCCAGCAGTCGAGGGGCAGGCTTTGACGGCGAGCAGTACTTC. Translating gives CASSRGAGFDGEQYF.

This rearrangement joins TRBV5-3 to TRBJ1-1; no firm D call. TRBV5-3 is labeled an ORF, and its function is uncertain. The V end lost 0 bases, the J end lost 7 bases, and 10 bases lay between the germline ends. The CDR3 length is 13 residues. Here the CDR3 DNA reads TGTGCCAGAAGCTTGGAATGGCTGATTGAAGCTTTCTTT. It codes for CARSLEWLIEAFF.

This chain links TRBV7-3 with TRBJ1-1, with a possible D match to TRBD1 (5 bases). Germline V gene data show CDR1 as SGHTA and CDR2 as FQGTGA. V was pared by 1 base and J by 4 bases, with 13 bases between. This CDR3 comprises 15 residues. CDR3 DNA: TGTGCCAGCAGCTTAAATCGGGGGGTAGTCACTGAAGCTTTCTTT. Protein: CASSLNRGVVTEAFF.

The chain combines TRBV28 with TRBJ2-1, with 10 bases fitting TRBD2. Germline V CDR1 and CDR2: MDHEN, SYDVKM. The CDR3 loop spans 18 amino acids. V trimming: 3 bases; J trimming: 9 bases; junction bases outside the gene matches: 17. CDR3 amino acids: CASSFSRLAGARIGEQFF. CDR3 nucleotide sequence: TGTGCCAGCAGTTTCTCGAGACTAGCGGGTGCCCGTATAGGTGAGCAGTTCTTC.

V is TRBV19 and J is TRBJ1-1, with D unresolved. The CDR3 has 14 residues. Trimming removed 4 bases at V and 1 base at J, with 10 bases between. CDR1 LNHDA and CDR2 SQIVND come from the germline V gene (reference sequence). The CDR3 DNA reads as TGTGCCAGTAGTAATCGCGGATGGAACACTGAAGCTTTCTTT. Its protein is CASSNRGWNTEAFF.

The chain employs TRBV4-2 and TRBJ2-3, with D possibly matching TRBD1 (5 bases). The germline CDR1 and CDR2 sequences are LGHNA and YNFKEQ. The CDR3 consists of 17 residues. The V and J ends lost 1 base and 3 bases respectively, with 17 bases between them. Here the CDR3 reads CASSQVYPQEVTDTQYF. The CDR3 nucleotides read TGTGCCAGCAGCCAAGTTTATCCACAGGAAGTAACAGATACGCAGTATTTT.

The chain combines TRBV4-2 with TRBJ2-3; D possibly corresponds to TRBD2 (6 bases). Germline loops: CDR1 LGHNA, CDR2 YNFKEQ. V lost 0 bases, J lost 4 bases, and 20 bases lay in between. The CDR3 is 18 amino acids. The CDR3 DNA sequence: TGTGCCAGCAGCCAAGATGATAGCGGAGCAGCATTCTCAGATACGCAGTATTTT. Translation: CASSQDDSGAAFSDTQYF.

The V call is TRBV2, the J call TRBJ2-3, with TRBD2 matching over 11 bases. The CDR3 loop spans 17 amino acids. Germline-derived CDR1 and CDR2 are SNHLY and FYNNEI. J was trimmed by 0 bases and V by 6 bases; bases with no gene match: 8. Written as DNA, the CDR3 is TGTGCCAGCAGAGGTCCCGGGACTAGCGGTAGCACAGATACGCAGTATTTT. Protein product: CASRGPGTSGSTDTQYF.

Here the CDR3 DNA reads TGTGCCAGCCGGCCCCCTGTGGCTCAGCCCCAGCATTTT. Translating gives CASRPPVAQPQHF. The chain has TRBV28 and TRBJ1-5; D gene uncertain. The ends were cut back, 8 bases at V and 6 bases at J, with 14 bases in the middle. This CDR3 has 13 amino acids. Germline CDR1 MDHEN, CDR2 SYDVKM.

The rearrangement links TRBV19 to TRBJ1-1; 8 nucleotides align to TRBD1. This CDR3 is built from 16 residues. V shed 5 bases and J 4 bases; nucleotides not matched to a gene: 12. Per the germline V gene, CDR1 is LNHDA and CDR2 is SQIVND (reference sequence). In DNA form, the CDR3 reads TGTGCCAGTAGTCTCCAACCGGGACAGGTTCGCACTGAAGCTTTCTTT. Its protein is CASSLQPGQVRTEAFF.

The gene calls are TRBV9 and TRBJ2-2; 7 bases map to TRBD2. Germline CDR1 reads SGDLS; CDR2 reads YYNGEE. The V and J ends lost 2 bases and 0 bases, in that order; junction bases with no gene match: 4. CDR3 length: 16 residues. The CDR3 DNA is TGTGCCAGCAGCGTCGCTAGCGGAGCGAACACCGGGGAGCTGTTTTTT. Translation gives CASSVASGANTGELFF.

This clone showed up just a few times. V is TRBV18 and J is TRBJ1-4; weak D call: TRBD1 (5 bases). The ends were cut back, 2 bases at V and 3 bases at J, with 7 bases in the middle. This CDR3 has 14 amino acids. Germline V gene lookup returns CDR1 KGHSH and CDR2 LQKENI. Here the CDR3 reads CASSPAGANEKLFF. CDR3 coding DNA: TGTGCCAGCTCACCAGCGGGGGCTAATGAAAAACTGTTTTTT. The entire variable domain, with the rest obtained from reference TRBV18 and TRBJ1-4, is as follows: NAGVMQNPRHLVRRRGQEARLRCSPMKGHSHVYWYRQLPEEGLKFMVYLQKENIIDESGMPKERFSAEFPKEGPSILRIQQVVRGDSAAYFCASSPAGANEKLFFGSGTQLSVL.

This chain connects TRBV30 to TRBJ2-5; possibly TRBD1 for D (5 bases). Germline V lookup: CDR1 GTSNPN, CDR2 SVGIG (reference sequence). Trimming left V 2 bases short and J 2 bases short, with 9 bases between. This CDR3 is 13 amino acids long. The CDR3 loop reads CAWSSPGQETQYF. As DNA, the CDR3 is TGTGCCTGGAGTAGTCCAGGGCAAGAGACCCAGTACTTC.

The chain recombines TRBV6-5 with TRBJ2-5; TRBD2 matches at 7 bases. Germline-derived CDR1 and CDR2 are MNHEY and SVGAGI. V trimming: 2 bases; J trimming: 2 bases; junction bases outside the gene matches: 8. The CDR3 totals 16 residues. The CDR3 reads CASSYGGERPQETQYF. The CDR3 nucleotides are TGTGCCAGCAGTTACGGGGGGGAGCGGCCACAAGAGACCCAGTACTTC.

The chain uses TRBV3-1 (or the pseudogene TRBV3-2) and TRBJ2-5; 8 bases are a match to TRBD1. This CDR3 region has 17 residues. With 4 bases clipped from V and 1 base from J, the junction kept 11 bases outside the gene matches. CDR1 is LGHDT and CDR2 is YNNKEL in the germline V gene (reference sequence). The CDR3 is CASSLPFGTGFQETQYF. The DNA for the CDR3 is TGTGCCAGCAGCCTTCCTTTCGGGACAGGCTTCCAAGAGACCCAGTACTTC.

The rearrangement links TRBV14 to TRBJ2-5; D unresolved. Germline CDR1 reads SGHDN; CDR2 reads FVKESK. Trimming removed 2 bases from V and 1 base from J, with 11 bases in between. This CDR3 is 15 amino acids long. The DNA of the CDR3 is TGTGCCAGCAGCCAAAGCAGAACGACCCAAGAGACCCAGTACTTC. Protein: CASSQSRTTQETQYF.

The J gene is TRBJ1-2, the V gene TRBV5-1, with D uncertain. This CDR3 has 14 amino acids. The germline V and J ends were trimmed by 0 bases and 2 bases, with 8 bases remaining between them. CDR1 SGHRS and CDR2 YFSETQ come from the germline V gene. CDR3 in DNA: TGCGCCAGCAGCTTGGCGGGAGAGAACTATGGCTACACCTTC. It codes for CASSLAGENYGYTF. Supplemented by reference TRBV5-1 and TRBJ1-2, the full variable domain reads KAGVTQTPRYLIKTRGQQVTLSCSPISGHRSVSWYQQTPGQGLQFLFEYFSETQRNKGNFPGRFSGRQFSNSRSEMNVSTLELGDSALYLCASSLAGENYGYTFGSGTRLTVV.

The chain couples TRBV24-1 to TRBJ2-2; maybe TRBD2 (7 bases). CDR1 KGHDR and CDR2 SFDVKD come from the germline V gene. V lost 9 bases and J lost 1, with 11 bases in between. The CDR3 runs to 14 residues. CDR3 amino acids: CATGEGVNTGELFF. CDR3 nucleotides: TGTGCCACCGGGGAGGGGGTGAACACCGGGGAGCTGTTTTTT.

CDR3 amino acids: CASSPSGGVEKLFF. CDR3 DNA sequence: TGTGCCAGCAGCCCATCTGGGGGCGTTGAAAAACTGTTTTTT. The chain recombines TRBV11-2 with TRBJ1-4; possibly TRBD1 for D (6 bases). The germline CDR1 and CDR2 sequences are SGHAT and FQNNGV. The CDR3 spans 14 residues. V was trimmed by 5 bases and J by 7 bases, leaving 14 bases between them.

The chain recombines TRBV7-2 with TRBJ2-7; no clear D. Trimming removed 0 bases at V and 2 bases at J, with 14 bases between. This CDR3 has 16 residues. CDR1 and CDR2 (germline): SGHTA, FQGNSA. The CDR3 loop is CASSLAEKPLPYEQYF. CDR3 nucleotide sequence: TGTGCCAGCAGCTTAGCGGAGAAGCCGCTACCCTACGAGCAGTACTTC. Drawing the rest from reference TRBV7-2 and TRBJ2-7, the complete variable domain is GAGVSQSPSNKVTEKGKDVELRCDPISGHTALYWYRQSLGQGLEFLIYFQGNSAPDKSGLPSDRFSAERTGGSVSTLTIQRTQQEDSAVYLCASSLAEKPLPYEQYFGPGTRLTVT.

The gene calls are TRBV25-1 and TRBJ1-1; no clear D gene. The CDR3 length is 13 residues. The germline gives CDR1 MGHDK, CDR2 SYGVNS. V lost 7 bases to trimming and J lost 0 bases, with 9 bases between them. The chain's CDR3 is CASTGSMNTEAFF. DNA of the CDR3: TGTGCCAGCACGGGTTCCATGAACACTGAAGCTTTCTTT.

This clone was detected only once. No DNA is shown, since the ends of the CDR3 on it are uncertain; the CDR3 is the one TCRdb lists. The V call is TRBV5-1, the J call TRBJ2-1; TRBD2 is taken as the D call from the table, unchecked against the DNA. Germline loops: CDR1 SGHRS, CDR2 YFSETQ. The CDR3 length is 12 residues, termini included. This chain's CDR3 is CASSFGLGSSVF.

The rearrangement uses TRBV6-5 and TRBJ1-3; D uncertain. This CDR3 is 14 amino acids long. The V and J ends lost 5 bases and 8 bases respectively, with 16 bases between them. The germline gives CDR1 MNHEY, CDR2 SVGAGI. DNA of the CDR3: TGTGCCAGCAGTCTCGGACTGCCATGGGACACCATATATTTT. Translated, it gives CASSLGLPWDTIYF.

Remarks on this clone: Other nucleotide sequences from this sample produce the same CDR3. The rearrangement joins TRBV30 to TRBJ1-1, with D unclear. This CDR3 is 11 amino acids long. Germline V gene data show CDR1 as GTSNPN and CDR2 as SVGIG (reference sequence). Trimming left V 2 bases short and J 4 bases short, with 5 bases between. The CDR3: CAWSLGTEAFF. DNA for the CDR3: TGTGCCTGGAGTTTGGGCACTGAAGCTTTCTTT.

This chain joins TRBV28 and TRBJ1-4; D not resolved. V was trimmed by 3 bases and J by 5 bases, leaving 10 bases between them. This CDR3 region has 14 residues. CDR1 is MDHEN, CDR2 SYDVKM, per germline. This CDR3 reads CASSFRDGNEKLFF. The CDR3 DNA sequence: TGTGCCAGCAGTTTTAGGGATGGGAATGAAAAACTGTTTTTT.

This chain links TRBV19 with TRBJ2-6; 7 positions agree with TRBD2. Trimming at V came to 11 bases and at J to 3 bases, leaving 13 bases not matched to a gene. CDR3 length equals 16 residues. CDR1 and CDR2 (germline): LNHDA, SQIVND (reference sequence). This chain's CDR3 is CAGRGTGPGGANVLTF. The CDR3 DNA follows: TGTGCCGGGAGGGGCACGGGCCCTGGTGGGGCCAACGTCCTGACTTTC.

The chain is built from TRBV30 and TRBJ2-7; D might be TRBD2 (5 bases). Germline V gene sequence: CDR1 GTSNPN, CDR2 SVGIG (reference sequence). This CDR3 is 12 amino acids long. V dropped 4 bases and J dropped 2 bases, with 9 bases sitting between them. CDR3 region: CAWTPGTYEQYF. The DNA for the CDR3 is TGTGCCTGGACTCCCGGGACCTACGAGCAGTACTTC. Using reference TRBV30 and TRBJ2-7 for the parts outside the CDR3, the full variable domain is SQTIHQWPATLVQPVGSPLSLECTVEGTSNPNLYWYRQAAGRGLQLLFYSVGIGQISSEVPQNLSASRPQDRQFILSSKKLLLSDSGFYLCAWTPGTYEQYFGPGTRLTVT.

This chain uses TRBV19 with TRBJ2-7; 12 positions agree with TRBD1. Germline trimming cut 4 bases from V and 6 bases from J; bases unmatched to any gene: 7. Per germline, CDR1 LNHDA and CDR2 SQIVND (reference sequence). The CDR3 is 15 residues long. The CDR3 loop is CASSTAGTGGGEQYF. The CDR3 nucleotides read TGTGCCAGTAGTACTGCCGGGACAGGGGGCGGCGAGCAGTACTTC.